Listed below are T cell receptor beta chains from one sample, sequenced in a study of T cells in Graves' hyperthyroidism and ophthalmopathy. TCRdb analysed the multiplex PCR reads with MiXCR anew, one entry per CDR3 protein. The table lists roughly 350,000 distinct CDR3 sequences, more than 12% of them singletons. The sequenced sample was blood. The receptors were sampled from a woman in her twenties or thirties with Graves' ophthalmopathy. CDR3s include the opening cysteine and the closing phenylalanine or tryptophan. D genes are given only for firm matches. Size values are once, few and many counts, or a class for expanded clones, and some rows have none.

CDR3: CASSGGGQGARGNNEQFF
DNA: TGTGCCAGCAGCGGGGGGGGGCAGGGGGCAAGGGGTAACAATGAGCAGTTCTTC
J: TRBJ2-1
V: TRBV7-8
D: -
size: -

CDR3: CASSQAVAGMNTEAFF
DNA: TGCGCCAGCAGCCAAGCGGTCGCGGGGATGAACACTGAAGCTTTCTTT
J: TRBJ1-1
V: TRBV4-1
D: -
size: few

CDR3: CASSPNRRTVNTEAFF
DNA: TGTGCCAGCAGTCCAAACAGGAGGACAGTGAACACTGAAGCTTTCTTT
J: TRBJ1-1
V: TRBV6-1
D: -
size: many

CDR3: CASSQGGQGTYQPQHF
DNA: TGCGCCAGCAGCCAAGGTGGACAGGGGACATATCAGCCCCAGCATTTT
J: TRBJ1-5
V: TRBV4-1
D: TRBD1
size: many

CDR3: CASSSGQGLNGYTF
DNA: TGCGCCAGCAGCTCGGGACAGGGGTTGAATGGCTACACCTTC
J: TRBJ1-2
V: TRBV5-1
D: TRBD1
size: many

CDR3: CASSLGQKNTEAFF
DNA: TGTGCCAGCAGCCTGGGACAGAAGAACACTGAAGCTTTCTTT
J: TRBJ1-1
V: TRBV5-6
D: TRBD1
size: many

CDR3: CASSPTGGNSYEQYF
DNA: TGTGCCAGCAGCCCGACAGGGGGTAATTCCTACGAGCAGTACTTC
J: TRBJ2-7
V: TRBV9
D: TRBD1
size: -

CDR3: CASSELGQGAKAYTF
DNA: TGTGCCAGCAGTGAACTGGGACAGGGGGCGAAGGCCTACACCTTC
J: TRBJ1-2
V: TRBV6-1
D: TRBD1
size: many

CDR3: CASSPSPAGNTIYF
DNA: TGTGCCAGCTCACCCTCTCCCGCTGGAAACACCATATATTTT
J: TRBJ1-3
V: TRBV18
D: -
size: many

CDR3: CSARRTGRGAKAFF
DNA: TGCAGTGCCAGAAGGACGGGACGGGGTGCTAAAGCTTTCTTT
J: TRBJ1-1
V: TRBV20-1
D: -
size: many

CDR3: CASRYGSWVGHYEQYF
DNA: TGTGCCAGCCGTTATGGCAGCTGGGTAGGCCACTACGAGCAGTACTTC
J: TRBJ2-7
V: TRBV28
D: -
size: many

CDR3: CSARTGGLLYEQYF
DNA: TGCAGTGCTAGGACAGGGGGCCTACTCTACGAGCAGTACTTC
J: TRBJ2-7
V: TRBV20-1
D: TRBD1
size: many

CDR3: CASKAGMVDTQYF
DNA: TGTGCCAGCAAGGCGGGGATGGTGGATACGCAGTATTTT
J: TRBJ2-3
V: TRBV3-1
D: -
size: many

CDR3: CSVLGQGEREAFF
DNA: TGCAGCGTTCTGGGGCAGGGGGAGAGGGAAGCTTTCTTT
J: TRBJ1-1
V: TRBV29-1
D: TRBD1
size: -

CDR3: CASSPRDSLLYEQYF
DNA: TGTGCCAGCAGTCCCCGGGACAGTTTACTCTACGAGCAGTACTTC
J: TRBJ2-7
V: TRBV27
D: TRBD1
size: many

CDR3: CASSYRPGTINQPQHF
DNA: TGTGCCAGCAGTTACCGTCCGGGGACAATTAATCAGCCCCAGCATTTT
J: TRBJ1-5
V: TRBV6-6
D: -
size: many

CDR3: CASSPRGQLSTDTQYF
DNA: TGTGCCAGCTCACCACGCGGACAGCTTAGCACAGATACGCAGTATTTT
J: TRBJ2-3
V: TRBV18
D: -
size: many

CDR3: CASSPKTGNTGELFF
DNA: TGTGCCAGCAGCCCAAAAACAGGAAACACCGGGGAGCTGTTTTTT
J: TRBJ2-2
V: TRBV13
D: -
size: many

CDR3: CASSLGLGDREDTQYF
DNA: TGTGCCAGCAGCTTAGGCTTGGGGGACCGGGAGGATACGCAGTATTTT
J: TRBJ2-3
V: TRBV7-3
D: -
size: many

CDR3: CASSRDRGSTDTQYF
DNA: TGTGCCAGCAGCAGGGACAGGGGGAGCACAGATACGCAGTATTTT
J: TRBJ2-3
V: TRBV11-3
D: TRBD1
size: many

CDR3: CASSLAGTGDETQYF
DNA: TGTGCCAGCTCACTCGCCGGGACAGGGGATGAGACCCAGTACTTC
J: TRBJ2-5
V: TRBV18
D: TRBD1
size: -

CDR3: CASSSLLAVEKLFF
DNA: TGTGCCAGCAGCTCTCTCTTAGCGGTAGAAAAACTGTTTTTT
J: TRBJ1-4
V: TRBV7-9
D: -
size: few

CDR3: CATSDWVSGGAMQYF
DNA: TGTGCCACCAGTGATTGGGTTAGCGGGGGGGCTATGCAGTATTTT
J: TRBJ2-3
V: TRBV24-1
D: TRBD2
size: many

CDR3: CASSEFQGSEAFF
DNA: TGTGCCAGCAGTGAATTTCAGGGATCTGAAGCTTTCTTT
J: TRBJ1-1
V: TRBV25-1
D: -
size: -

CDR3: CASSDWDLGGYTF
DNA: TGTGCCAGCAGTGATTGGGATTTAGGGGGCTACACCTTC
J: TRBJ1-2
V: TRBV25-1
D: -
size: many

CDR3: CASSQIALFGSPLHF
DNA: TGCGCCAGCAGCCAAATCGCACTCTTTGGATCACCCCTCCACTTT
J: TRBJ1-6
V: TRBV4-1
D: -
size: -

CDR3: CATSRDYPGGRGGNTEAFF
DNA: TGTGCCACCAGCAGAGATTATCCAGGGGGCCGCGGGGGTAACACTGAAGCTTTCTTT
J: TRBJ1-1
V: TRBV15
D: TRBD1
size: many

CDR3: CASSRSRSHDEQYF
DNA: TGTGCCAGCAGCCGGTCCAGATCTCATGACGAGCAGTACTTC
J: TRBJ2-7
V: TRBV14
D: -
size: -

CDR3: CAWKRGYEQYF
DNA: TGTGCCTGGAAGCGAGGGTACGAGCAGTACTTC
J: TRBJ2-7
V: TRBV30
D: -
size: many

CDR3: CASSFSGSLTDTQYF
DNA: TGTGCCAGCAGCTTCTCAGGGAGTTTGACAGATACGCAGTATTTT
J: TRBJ2-3
V: TRBV7-2
D: -
size: -

CDR3: CASSQDGTGSEEQYF
DNA: TGTGCCAGCAGCCAAGACGGGACAGGATCGGAGGAGCAGTACTTC
J: TRBJ2-7
V: TRBV4-2
D: TRBD1
size: many

CDR3: CASSLASRGGQYF
DNA: TGTGCCAGCAGCTTAGCGAGTCGAGGGGGGCAGTACTTC
J: TRBJ2-7
V: TRBV7-9
D: -
size: many

CDR3: CASSETTGHGYGYTF
DNA: TGCGCCAGCAGCGAGACGACAGGGCACGGCTATGGCTACACCTTC
J: TRBJ1-2
V: TRBV5-1
D: TRBD1
size: many

CDR3: CASRAGGSEAFF
DNA: TGTGCCAGCAGGGCAGGGGGGTCTGAAGCTTTCTTT
J: TRBJ1-1
V: TRBV27
D: TRBD1
size: many

CDR3: CASSLGGKPYEQYF
DNA: TGCGCCAGCAGCTTGGGGGGGAAACCCTACGAGCAGTACTTC
J: TRBJ2-7
V: TRBV5-1
D: -
size: many

CDR3: CASSLRDSFTDTQYF
DNA: TGTGCCAGCAGCCTTAGGGACAGCTTCACAGATACGCAGTATTTT
J: TRBJ2-3
V: TRBV7-3
D: TRBD1
size: many

CDR3: CASSIGTGFGYGYTF
DNA: TGTGCCAGTAGTATCGGGACAGGGTTTGGCTATGGCTACACCTTC
J: TRBJ1-2
V: TRBV19
D: TRBD1
size: few

CDR3: CASTGTGVTDTQYF
DNA: TGTGCCAGTACGGGGACAGGGGTCACAGATACGCAGTATTTT
J: TRBJ2-3
V: TRBV19
D: TRBD1
size: few

CDR3: CASSRQFNYGYTF
DNA: TGTGCCAGCAGCCGACAGTTTAACTATGGCTACACCTTC
J: TRBJ1-2
V: TRBV14
D: -
size: many

CDR3: CASAPSRARSYEQYF
DNA: TGTGCGAGTGCCCCCAGCAGGGCCCGCTCCTACGAGCAGTACTTC
J: TRBJ2-7
V: TRBV19
D: -
size: few

CDR3: CASGPGQGGPGELFF
DNA: TGTGCCAGCGGGCCGGGACAGGGTGGCCCCGGGGAGCTGTTTTTT
J: TRBJ2-2
V: TRBV27
D: TRBD1
size: many